The 11 T cell receptor beta chains presented below share a single source sample, sequenced in a study of metastatic and nonmetastatic thyroid tumors. Through MiXCR, TCRdb re-clonotyped the PCR reads. The repertoire holds 5,000 to 7,500 clones, with roughly a third as singletons. Ahead of thyroid surgery, no patient had received treatment of any kind. Specimen: adjacent normal tissue. Receptors were obtained from a female donor with papillary thyroid cancer or a benign thyroid nodule (not recorded which). Some clones in this sample may be carry-over from other donors' samples.

This chain connects TRBV2 to TRBJ1-3; no clear D. The ends were cut back, 6 bases at V and 2 bases at J, with 11 bases in the middle. This CDR3 region has 14 residues. Germline V lookup: CDR1 SNHLY, CDR2 FYNNEI. CDR3 sequence: CASSLQEAGNTIYF. The CDR3 DNA sequence: TGTGCCAGCAGCCTCCAGGAGGCTGGAAACACCATATATTTT.

The chain is built from TRBV5-6 and TRBJ2-1; 8 bases are a match to TRBD2. Looked up from germline, CDR1 is SGHDT and CDR2 is YYEEEE. J lost 6 bases, V lost 0 bases, and 8 bases had no gene match. CDR3 size: 16 residues. The CDR3 coding sequence is TGTGCCAGCAGCTTGGCCGGCGGGAGGAGGGGCAATGAGCAGTTCTTC. Protein: CASSLAGGRRGNEQFF. Full variable domain (outside the CDR3, taken from reference TRBV5-6 and TRBJ2-1): DAGVTQSPTHLIKTRGQQVTLRCSPKSGHDTVSWYQQALGQGPQFIFQYYEEEERQRGNFPDRFSGHQFPNYSSELNVNALLLGDSALYLCASSLAGGRRGNEQFFGPGTRLTVL.

V is TRBV19 and J is TRBJ2-7; TRBD1 matches at 10 bases. Germline loops: CDR1 LNHDA, CDR2 SQIVND (reference sequence). Trimming removed 2 bases from V and 3 bases from J; junction bases left unmatched: 1. The CDR3 is 14 amino acids. CDR3 sequence reads: CASSIRTGGYEQYF. The CDR3, as DNA: TGTGCCAGTAGTATAAGGACAGGGGGCTACGAGCAGTACTTC.

This clone came up a few times. The chain uses TRBV19 and TRBJ2-1; 12 bases are a match to TRBD1. Trimming removed 6 bases from V and 9 bases from J; junction bases left unmatched: 6. This CDR3 spans 14 amino acids. Germline V gene lookup returns CDR1 LNHDA and CDR2 SQIVND (reference sequence). The chain's CDR3 is CASSRGQGAIEQFF. As DNA, the CDR3 is TGTGCCAGTAGCAGGGGACAGGGGGCAATTGAGCAGTTCTTC.

In its sample, this clone was seen a few times. The gene calls are TRBV25-1 and TRBJ2-1, with 9 positions matching TRBD2. V dropped 6 bases and J dropped 5; count of bases not matched to a gene: 5. Per germline, CDR1 MGHDK and CDR2 SYGVNS. This CDR3 spans 14 amino acids. The CDR3 nucleotides read TGTGCCAGCAGGGAGGCGGGAGGGGACAATGAGCAGTTCTTC. This gives the protein CASREAGGDNEQFF.

This sequence joins TRBV11-2 and TRBJ1-1; D not resolved. Germline CDR1 is SGHAT and CDR2 is FQNNGV. This CDR3 is built from 15 residues. V was clipped by 4 bases and J by 1 base, with 13 bases between them. Written as DNA, the CDR3 is TGTGCCAGCAGCTCATCATCGGGTTGGAACACTGAAGCTTTCTTT. It translates to CASSSSSGWNTEAFF.

The rearrangement joins TRBV12-3 or TRBV12-4 to TRBJ1-1; D gene ambiguous. V was shortened by 3 bases and J by 4 bases, with 12 bases between the two germline ends. The CDR3 has 14 residues. The CDR3 is CASSFPRGGTEAFF. CDR3 DNA sequence: TGTGCCAGCAGTTTCCCACGGGGTGGCACTGAAGCTTTCTTT.

In its sample, this clone was seen a few times. This CDR3 is CASSETRGIYDEQFF. CDR3 DNA: TGTGCCAGCAGTGAAACTCGCGGGATTTACGATGAGCAGTTCTTC. The gene calls are TRBV2 and TRBJ2-1; possible D gene TRBD2, 6 bases. V dropped 2 bases and J dropped 8 bases, with 16 bases sitting between them. The length of the CDR3 is 15 residues. Germline-derived CDR1 and CDR2 are SNHLY and FYNNEI.

The chain links TRBV5-1 to TRBJ1-2; 7 bases line up with TRBD1. V trimming: 0 bases; J trimming: 4 bases; junction bases outside the gene matches: 3. The germline V gene has CDR1 SGHRS and CDR2 YFSETQ. This CDR3 spans 14 amino acids. The CDR3 spells CASSLEGTVYGYTF. In DNA form, the CDR3 reads TGCGCCAGCAGCTTGGAAGGGACAGTCTATGGCTACACCTTC. The whole variable domain, remainder taken from reference TRBV5-1 and TRBJ1-2, is KAGVTQTPRYLIKTRGQQVTLSCSPISGHRSVSWYQQTPGQGLQFLFEYFSETQRNKGNFPGRFSGRQFSNSRSEMNVSTLELGDSALYLCASSLEGTVYGYTFGSGTRLTVV.

The chain has TRBV15 and TRBJ1-2; 7 positions agree with TRBD1. J lost 4 bases, V lost 3 bases, and 8 bases had no gene match. CDR3 length equals 15 residues. Germline assignment: CDR1 LNHNV and CDR2 YYDKDF (reference sequence). The CDR3 region has the DNA TGTGCCACCAGCAGCCGCGGGACAGCGGCCTATGGCTACACCTTC. It encodes CATSSRGTAAYGYTF.

The rearrangement links TRBV11-2 to TRBJ2-7; TRBD2 matches at 8 bases. The germline V gene encodes CDR1 SGHAT and CDR2 FQNNGV. This CDR3 spans 15 amino acids. V gave up 2 bases and J gave up 3 bases; unmatched junction bases: 6. This CDR3 reads CASSLTLGLVYEQYV. Here the CDR3 DNA reads TGTGCCAGCAGCTTAACCTTGGGACTAGTCTACGAGCAGTACGTC.